Below, one T cell receptor (beta chain) is given with its context. The entry originates in a study of blood T cell repertoires in COVID-19. Background on the study: In each case, the material was cDNA or gDNA derived from T cells, B-cell-depleted T cells, or PBMCs.

In the source study's methods: For nucleated cells, counts were estimated from reference gene primer amplification. Profiling relied on immunoSEQ multiplex PCR, and the TCRdb table lists in-frame clones only, not all of them. V and J calls and clone size are as listed in that table; D and trimming were resolved from the DNA. The table records roughly 90,000 clones, roughly 78% of them present only once. Germline V gene lookup returns CDR1 SEHNR and CDR2 FQNEAQ (reference sequence). V lost 4 bases, J lost 7 bases, and 9 bases stayed unmatched. This CDR3 is built from 14 residues. J is TRBJ2-7 and V is TRBV7-9; 8 positions match TRBD1. This clonotype originated in a woman in her 70s with acute or convalescent COVID-19. Sequencing was done on a sample of peripheral blood. CDR3 nucleotide sequence: TGTGCCAGCAGCTGGGGAGACAGGGGTGGAGAGCAGTACTTC. It is translated as CASSWGDRGGEQYF.